A single sample is the source of the 16 T cell receptor beta chains below, sequenced in a study of T-cell reconstitution after alpha-beta-depleted transplantation in children. During its preparation, the TCRbeta library received unique molecular identifiers. TCRdb reprocessed the PCR reads via MiXCR and lists one record per CDR3 protein. The data show some 600,000 distinct CDR3 sequences, with approximately 12% seen just once and over 2% held by the top ten. The sample consisted of PBMCs, mostly from graft donor cells, taken 360 days after TCRalphabeta/CD19-depleted stem cell transplant. The receptors here all came from a male patient younger than 18 who had a stem cell transplant for acute myeloid leukemia, so the T cells may come from the graft donor.

This clonotype was recorded many times. This chain uses TRBV7-2 with TRBJ2-1; no clear D. The CDR3 covers 13 residues. The V end lost 0 bases, the J end lost 4 bases, and 4 bases lay between the germline ends. Germline CDR1 is SGHTA and CDR2 is FQGNSA. The CDR3 region has the DNA TGTGCCAGCAGCTTAGCAACGTACAATGAGCAGTTCTTC. It is translated as CASSLATYNEQFF.

This clonotype has a handful of counts. V and J are TRBV29-1 and TRBJ2-7; TRBD1 might be the D (6 bases). Trimming took off 7 bases at V and 4 bases at J, with 17 bases between the two ends. This CDR3 spans 13 amino acids. The germline gives CDR1 SQVTM, CDR2 ANQGSEA. The CDR3: CSATHLTGYEQYF. The CDR3 region has the DNA TGCAGCGCCACGCACCTAACAGGGTACGAGCAGTACTTC.

The chain joins TRBV25-1 to TRBJ2-3, with TRBD1 matching 8 bases. This CDR3 comprises 16 residues. The germline V gene has CDR1 MGHDK and CDR2 SYGVNS. J was trimmed by 1 base and V by 4 bases; bases with no gene match: 7. CDR3 amino acids: CASSADRGFGTDTQYF. CDR3 in DNA: TGTGCCAGCAGTGCCGACAGGGGTTTCGGCACAGATACGCAGTATTTT.

The chain links TRBV9 to TRBJ2-2, with 7 bases identical to TRBD1. Germline assignment: CDR1 SGDLS and CDR2 YYNGEE. The length of the CDR3 is 18 residues. V lost 0 bases to trimming and J lost 3 bases; unmatched junction nucleotides: 11. CDR3 protein: CASSVDPGDSRDTGELFF. The CDR3 nucleotides are TGTGCCAGCAGCGTAGACCCTGGGGACAGTCGTGACACCGGGGAGCTGTTTTTT.

In this sample, this clonotype turned up a few times. This chain links TRBV25-1 with TRBJ1-5; D call uncertain. CDR3 length equals 12 residues. In germline, CDR1 is MGHDK, CDR2 SYGVNS. Trimming left V 6 bases short and J 4 bases short, with 7 bases between. The CDR3 spells CASRNENQPQHF. CDR3 bases: TGTGCCAGCAGGAACGAAAATCAGCCCCAGCATTTT.

The chain uses TRBV29-1 and TRBJ2-7, with TRBD1 matching over 12 bases. The CDR3 is made up of 14 amino acids. V gave up 3 bases and J gave up 6 bases; unmatched junction bases: 6. Germline V gene sequence: CDR1 SQVTM, CDR2 ANQGSEA. In DNA, the CDR3 is TGCAGCGTTGAGGTGGGACAGGGGGCGAGCGAGCAGTACTTC. Encoded protein: CSVEVGQGASEQYF.

The table lists this clonotype with many counts. The rearrangement uses TRBV5-1 and TRBJ1-1; 7 bases agree with TRBD1. Germline V lookup: CDR1 SGHRS, CDR2 YFSETQ. J gave up 10 bases and V 2 bases, and 2 bases lay outside the gene matches. The CDR3 extends over 11 amino acids. The CDR3 loop reads CASSFTGVAFF. In nucleotides, the CDR3 is TGCGCCAGCAGCTTCACAGGGGTAGCTTTCTTT.

The chain recombines TRBV20-1 with TRBJ2-1; D might be TRBD1 (5 bases). V lost 3 bases and J 2 bases, leaving 11 bases between the germline ends. Germline V gene sequence: CDR1 DFQATT, CDR2 SNEGSKA (reference sequence). This CDR3 is built from 14 residues. The CDR3 sequence: CSARDTRTYNEQFF. The CDR3, as DNA: TGCAGTGCTAGGGACACCCGGACCTACAATGAGCAGTTCTTC.

This clonotype was seen at least ten times. This rearrangement joins TRBV7-9 to TRBJ2-5, with D possibly matching TRBD1 (6 bases). Germline values: CDR1 SEHNR, CDR2 FQNEAQ (reference sequence). The CDR3 runs 14 residues. Deletions cut 3 bases from V and 5 bases from J, with 13 bases between. DNA of the CDR3: TGTGCCAGCAGCTTGGGGGACACCCGCGAGACCCAGTACTTC. This codes for CASSLGDTRETQYF. The variable domain in full, with the rest retrieved from reference TRBV7-9 and TRBJ2-5, is DTGVSQNPRHKITKRGQNVTFRCDPISEHNRLYWYRQTLGQGPEFLTYFQNEAQLEKSRLLSDRFSAERPKGSFSTLEIQRTEQGDSAMYLCASSLGDTRETQYFGPGTRLLVL.

This clonotype was seen only a few times. V is TRBV20-1 and J is TRBJ2-4; 8 nucleotides line up with TRBD2. V trimming: 6 bases; J trimming: 0 bases; junction bases outside the gene matches: 4. This CDR3 contains 14 residues. Germline V gives CDR1 DFQATT, CDR2 SNEGSKA (reference sequence). The CDR3 loop is CSALAGLAKNIQYF. The CDR3 DNA sequence: TGCAGTGCCTTAGCGGGGTTAGCCAAAAACATTCAGTACTTC.

The chain combines TRBV28 with TRBJ2-1; 9 nucleotides align to TRBD2. Per germline, CDR1 MDHEN and CDR2 SYDVKM. Losses at the gene ends were 5 bases for V and 13 bases for J; bases not matched to a gene: 6. The length of the CDR3 is 12 residues. DNA of the CDR3: TGTGCCAGCAGTCCTTTAGCGGGAGTCCAGTTCTTC. Protein sequence: CASSPLAGVQFF.

This clonotype was recorded many times. The chain recombines TRBV5-6 with TRBJ2-1; 13 bases line up with TRBD2. The germline V gene encodes CDR1 SGHDT and CDR2 YYEEEE. Trimming removed 2 bases from V and 10 bases from J; junction bases left unmatched: 6. The CDR3 has 15 amino acids. The CDR3 region is CASSFAGTSGIEQFF. Here the CDR3 DNA reads TGTGCCAGCAGCTTTGCCGGGACTAGCGGGATAGAGCAGTTCTTC.

This clonotype was detected a few times. The chain couples TRBV7-8 to TRBJ2-1; D tentatively reads TRBD1 or TRBD2 (7 bases each). Per the germline V gene, CDR1 is SGHVS and CDR2 is FQNEAQ. The CDR3 contains 12 residues. Trimming stripped 5 bases from V and 8 bases from J, with 10 bases between. CDR3 protein: CASSQGGDEQFF. DNA of the CDR3: TGTGCCAGCAGCCAGGGGGGGGATGAGCAGTTCTTC.

The gene calls are TRBV5-5 and TRBJ2-1, with D possibly called TRBD1 or TRBD2 (5 bases each). The germline CDR1 and CDR2 sequences are SGHKS and YYEKEE (reference sequence). This CDR3 contains 15 residues. Trimming removed 4 bases from V and 4 bases from J, with 15 bases in between. The CDR3 sequence is CASSPFSGAYNEQFF. The CDR3 nucleotides read TGTGCCAGCAGCCCCTTTTCCGGGGCTTACAATGAGCAGTTCTTC. Based on the CDR3 plus reference TRBV5-5 and TRBJ2-1, the full variable domain is DAGVTQSPTHLIKTRGQQVTLRCSPISGHKSVSWYQQVLGQGPQFIFQYYEKEERGRGNFPDRFSARQFPNYSSELNVNALLLGDSALYLCASSPFSGAYNEQFFGPGTRLTVL.

This clonotype was seen more than once but under ten times. This chain links TRBV15 with TRBJ1-5; D perhaps matches TRBD1 (6 bases). The CDR3 has 17 residues. Per germline, CDR1 LNHNV and CDR2 YYDKDF (reference sequence). V was trimmed by 0 bases and J by 1 base, leaving 13 bases between them. The CDR3 reads CATSRDLGGLSNQPQHF. Here the CDR3 DNA reads TGTGCCACCAGCAGAGATCTAGGGGGGCTCAGCAATCAGCCCCAGCATTTT.

V usage is TRBV5-1 and J usage is TRBJ2-1; 9 bases line up with TRBD1. Trimming removed 4 bases from V and 6 bases from J; junction bases left unmatched: 8. The germline gives CDR1 SGHRS, CDR2 YFSETQ. This CDR3 contains 15 residues. The CDR3 sequence: CASSGIRDRVNEQFF. CDR3 nucleotide sequence: TGCGCCAGCAGCGGGATCCGGGACAGGGTCAATGAGCAGTTCTTC.